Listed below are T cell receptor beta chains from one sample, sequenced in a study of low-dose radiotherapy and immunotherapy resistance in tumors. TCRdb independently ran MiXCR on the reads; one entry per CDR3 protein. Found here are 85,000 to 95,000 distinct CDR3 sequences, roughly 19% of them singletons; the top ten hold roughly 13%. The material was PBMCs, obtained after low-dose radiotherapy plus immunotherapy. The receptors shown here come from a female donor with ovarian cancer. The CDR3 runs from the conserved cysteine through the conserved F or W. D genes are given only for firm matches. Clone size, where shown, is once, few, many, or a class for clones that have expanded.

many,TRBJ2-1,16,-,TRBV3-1,TGTGCCAGCAGCCCCCGCTGGCGGGGCCCTTACAATGAGCAGTTCTTC,CASSPRWRGPYNEQFF
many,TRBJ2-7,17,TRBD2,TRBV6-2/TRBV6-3,TGTGCCAGCAGACCCGGACTAGCGGGGGACCACTTCTACGAGCAGTACTTC,CASRPGLAGDHFYEQYF
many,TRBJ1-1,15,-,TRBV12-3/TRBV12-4,TGTGCCAGCAGTTTGTGGGGGGCTGTGAACACTGAAGCTTTCTTT,CASSLWGAVNTEAFF
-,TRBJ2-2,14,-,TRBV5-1,TGCGCCAGCAGCTGGGACACTAACACCGGGGAGCTGTTTTTT,CASSWDTNTGELFF
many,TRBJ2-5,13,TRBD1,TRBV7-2,TGTGCCAGCAGCGGGACAGTTAAAGAGACCCAGTACTTC,CASSGTVKETQYF
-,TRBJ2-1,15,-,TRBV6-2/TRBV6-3,TGTGCCAGCAGTTATAAGGGGGGAGCGGGGAATGAGCAGTTCTTC,CASSYKGGAGNEQFF
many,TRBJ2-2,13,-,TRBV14,TGTGCCAGCAGACTAGCGAACACCGGGGAGCTGTTTTTT,CASRLANTGELFF
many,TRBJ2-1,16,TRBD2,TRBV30,TGTGCCTGGAACGCGGGGGGGACGAGCTCCTACAATGAGCAGTTCTTC,CAWNAGGTSSYNEQFF
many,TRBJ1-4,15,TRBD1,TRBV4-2,TGTGCCAGCAGCCAAGACGGGACAGGGAATGAAAAACTGTTTTTT,CASSQDGTGNEKLFF
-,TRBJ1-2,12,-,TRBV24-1,TGTGCCACCAGTGCGGACAGCTATGGCTACACCTTC,CATSADSYGYTF
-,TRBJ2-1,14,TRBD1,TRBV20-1,TGCAGTGCTAGTCTGGGACAGGGGCACAATGAGCAGTTCTTC,CSASLGQGHNEQFF
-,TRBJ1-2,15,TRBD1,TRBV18,TGTGCCAGCTCACCCCTGCAGGGGGCAAACTATGGCTACACCTTC,CASSPLQGANYGYTF
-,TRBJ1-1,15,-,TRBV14,TGTGCCAGCAGCCTCAGAACGGGGAGGAGCACTGAAGCTTTCTTT,CASSLRTGRSTEAFF
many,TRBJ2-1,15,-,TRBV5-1,TGCGCCAGCACCATGGGGGGTGAACCCTACAATGAGCAGTTCTTC,CASTMGGEPYNEQFF
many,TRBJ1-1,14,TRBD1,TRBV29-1,TGCAGCGGACGGACAGGGAACATGAACACTGAAGCTTTCTTT,CSGRTGNMNTEAFF
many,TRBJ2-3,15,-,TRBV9,TGTGCCAGCAGCGTAGGCCTCAGACGGACAGATACGCAGTATTTT,CASSVGLRRTDTQYF
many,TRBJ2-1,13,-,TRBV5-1,TGCGCCAGCAGCTCACGATCAGGGGATGAGCAGTTCTTC,CASSSRSGDEQFF
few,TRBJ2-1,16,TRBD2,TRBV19,TGTGCCACCAGGACTAGCGGGCCCAGCTCCTACAATGAGCAGTTCTTC,CATRTSGPSSYNEQFF
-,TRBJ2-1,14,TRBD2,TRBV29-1,TGCAGCGTTGAAACGCGGGAGCTCGACAATGAGCAGTTCTTC,CSVETRELDNEQFF
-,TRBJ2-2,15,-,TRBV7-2,-,CASRGGADTGELFFF
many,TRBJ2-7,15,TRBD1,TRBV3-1,TGTGCCAGCAGCCAACGTCCGGGACAGGGATCCGAGCAGTACTTC,CASSQRPGQGSEQYF
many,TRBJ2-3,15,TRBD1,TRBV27,TGTGCCAGCAGTTTGACAGGGGAAGGGGCAGATACGCAGTATTTT,CASSLTGEGADTQYF
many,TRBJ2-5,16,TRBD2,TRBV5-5,TGTGCCAGCAGCCCGGTCGGGGGGTTAAATCAAGAGACCCAGTACTTC,CASSPVGGLNQETQYF
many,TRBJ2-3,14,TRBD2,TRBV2,TGTGCCAGCAGCCAGACTAGCGGGAGAGGGACGCAGTATTTT,CASSQTSGRGTQYF
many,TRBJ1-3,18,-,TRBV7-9,TGTGCCATAGGAAGACGGGACTTCCTCCCCAGCTCTGGAAACACCATATATTTT,CAIGRRDFLPSSGNTIYF
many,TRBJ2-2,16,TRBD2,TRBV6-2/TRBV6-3,TGTGCCAGCAGTTACCGGACTAGCGGGAGTATCAGGGAGCTGTTTTTT,CASSYRTSGSIRELFF